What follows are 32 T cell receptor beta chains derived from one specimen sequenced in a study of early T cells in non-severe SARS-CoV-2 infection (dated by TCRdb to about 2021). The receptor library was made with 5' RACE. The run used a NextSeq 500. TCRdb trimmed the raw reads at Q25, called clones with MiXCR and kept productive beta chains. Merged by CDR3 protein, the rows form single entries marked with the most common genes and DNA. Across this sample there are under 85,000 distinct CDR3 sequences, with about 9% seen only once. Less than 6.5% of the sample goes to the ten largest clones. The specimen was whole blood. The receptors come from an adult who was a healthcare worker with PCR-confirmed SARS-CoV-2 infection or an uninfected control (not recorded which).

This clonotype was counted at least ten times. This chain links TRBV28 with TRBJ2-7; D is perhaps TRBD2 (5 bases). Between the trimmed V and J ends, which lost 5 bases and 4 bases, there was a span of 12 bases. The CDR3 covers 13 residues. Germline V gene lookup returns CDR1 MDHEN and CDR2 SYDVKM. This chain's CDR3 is CASSPRESYEQYF. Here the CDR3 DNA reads TGTGCCAGCAGTCCTCGGGAATCGTACGAGCAGTACTTC. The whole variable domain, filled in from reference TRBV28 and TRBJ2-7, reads DVKVTQSSRYLVKRTGEKVFLECVQDMDHENMFWYRQDPGLGLRLIYFSYDVKMKEKGDIPEGYSVSREKKERFSLILESASTNQTSMYLCASSPRESYEQYFGPGTRLTVT.

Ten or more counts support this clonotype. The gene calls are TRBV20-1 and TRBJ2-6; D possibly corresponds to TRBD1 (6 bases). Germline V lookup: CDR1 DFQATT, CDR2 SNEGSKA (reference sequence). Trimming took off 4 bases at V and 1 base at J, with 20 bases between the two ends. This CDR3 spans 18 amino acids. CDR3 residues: CSANTGHLGRSGANVLTF. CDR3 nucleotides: TGCAGTGCTAACACGGGACACTTAGGCCGTTCTGGGGCCAACGTCCTGACTTTC.

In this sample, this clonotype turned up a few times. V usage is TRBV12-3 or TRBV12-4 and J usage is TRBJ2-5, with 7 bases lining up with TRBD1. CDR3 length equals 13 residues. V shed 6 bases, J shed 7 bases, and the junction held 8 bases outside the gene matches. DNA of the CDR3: TGTGCCAGCAGCAAGACAGGGTTGGGGACCCAGTACTTC. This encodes CASSKTGLGTQYF.

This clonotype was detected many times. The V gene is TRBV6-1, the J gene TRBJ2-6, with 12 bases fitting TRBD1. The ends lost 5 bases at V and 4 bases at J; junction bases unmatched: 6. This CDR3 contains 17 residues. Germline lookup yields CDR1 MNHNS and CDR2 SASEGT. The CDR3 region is CASSMGQGATGANVLTF. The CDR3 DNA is TGTGCCAGCAGTATGGGACAGGGGGCGACCGGGGCCAACGTCCTGACTTTC.

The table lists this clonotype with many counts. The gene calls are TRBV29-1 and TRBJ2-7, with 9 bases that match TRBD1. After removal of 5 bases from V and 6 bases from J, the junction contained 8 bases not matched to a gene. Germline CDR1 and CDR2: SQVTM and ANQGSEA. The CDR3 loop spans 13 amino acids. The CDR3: CSVLGQGMSEQYF. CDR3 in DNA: TGCAGCGTTTTGGGACAGGGTATGAGCGAGCAGTACTTC.

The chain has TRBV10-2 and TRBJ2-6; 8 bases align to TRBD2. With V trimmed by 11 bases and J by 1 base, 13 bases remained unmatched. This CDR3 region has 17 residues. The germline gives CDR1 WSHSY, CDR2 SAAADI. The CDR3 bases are TGCGCCGGCGGTAGCGGGGTTGAAGGGTCTGGGGCCAACGTCCTGACTTTC. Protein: CAGGSGVEGSGANVLTF.

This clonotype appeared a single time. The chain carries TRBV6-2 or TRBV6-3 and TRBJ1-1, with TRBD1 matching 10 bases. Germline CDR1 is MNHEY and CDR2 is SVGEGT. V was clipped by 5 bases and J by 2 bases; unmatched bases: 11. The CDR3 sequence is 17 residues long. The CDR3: CASSDPGQGSLNTEAFF. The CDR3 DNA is TGTGCCAGCAGTGACCCGGGACAGGGGAGTTTAAACACTGAAGCTTTCTTT.

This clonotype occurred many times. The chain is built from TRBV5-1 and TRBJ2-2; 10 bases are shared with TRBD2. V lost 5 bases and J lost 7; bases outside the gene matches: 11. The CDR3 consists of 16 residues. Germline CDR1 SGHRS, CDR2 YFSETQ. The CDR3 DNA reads TGCGCCAGCAGTCTAGCGGGGGCCCTTAGGAACGGGGAGCTGTTTTTT. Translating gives CASSLAGALRNGELFF.

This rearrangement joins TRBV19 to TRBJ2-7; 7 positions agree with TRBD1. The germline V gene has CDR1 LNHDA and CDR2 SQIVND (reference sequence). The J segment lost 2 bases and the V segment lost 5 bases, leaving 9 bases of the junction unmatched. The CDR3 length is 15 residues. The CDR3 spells CASSAAGTVTYEQYF. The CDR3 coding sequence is TGTGCCAGTAGTGCCGCCGGGACAGTTACCTACGAGCAGTACTTC.

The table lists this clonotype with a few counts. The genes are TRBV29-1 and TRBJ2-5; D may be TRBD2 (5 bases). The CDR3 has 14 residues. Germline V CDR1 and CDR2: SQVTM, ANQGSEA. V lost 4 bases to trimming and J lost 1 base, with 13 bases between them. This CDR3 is CSVVMGAGQETQYF. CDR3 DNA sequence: TGCAGCGTTGTCATGGGAGCCGGCCAAGAGACCCAGTACTTC. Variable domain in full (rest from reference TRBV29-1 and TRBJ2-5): SAVISQKPSRDICQRGTSLTIQCQVDSQVTMMFWYRQQPGQSLTLIATANQGSEATYESGFVIDKFPISRPNLTFSTLTVSNMSPEDSSIYLCSVVMGAGQETQYFGPGTRLLVL.

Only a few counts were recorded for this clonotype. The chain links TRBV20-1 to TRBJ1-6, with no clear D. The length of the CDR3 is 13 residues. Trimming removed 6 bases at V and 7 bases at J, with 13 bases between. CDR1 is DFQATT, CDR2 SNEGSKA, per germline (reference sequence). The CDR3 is CSAVVGLNSPLHF. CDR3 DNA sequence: TGCAGTGCCGTGGTGGGTCTCAATTCACCCCTCCACTTT.

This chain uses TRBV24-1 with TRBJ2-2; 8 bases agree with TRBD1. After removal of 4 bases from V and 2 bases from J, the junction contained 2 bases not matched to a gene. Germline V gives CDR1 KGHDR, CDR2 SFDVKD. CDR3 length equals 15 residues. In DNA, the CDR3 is TGTGCCACCAGTGAACAGGGGGAAAACACCGGGGAGCTGTTTTTT. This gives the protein CATSEQGENTGELFF.

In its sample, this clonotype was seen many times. In nucleotides, the CDR3 is TGCAGCGCGTCGTCAGATAGCGCAGATACGCAGTATTTT. It codes for CSASSDSADTQYF. The chain carries TRBV29-1 and TRBJ2-3; D possibly corresponds to TRBD2 (5 bases). From germline, CDR1 is SQVTM and CDR2 ANQGSEA. V was trimmed by 7 bases and J by 4 bases, leaving 15 bases between them. The CDR3 has 13 residues.

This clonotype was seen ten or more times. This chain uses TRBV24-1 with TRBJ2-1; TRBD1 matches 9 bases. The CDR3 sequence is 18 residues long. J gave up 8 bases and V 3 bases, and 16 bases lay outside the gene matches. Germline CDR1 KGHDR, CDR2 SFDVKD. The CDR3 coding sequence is TGTGCCACCAGTGATATGACCGGCGGCGGGACAGGGATCGATGAGCAGTTCTTC. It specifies CATSDMTGGGTGIDEQFF.

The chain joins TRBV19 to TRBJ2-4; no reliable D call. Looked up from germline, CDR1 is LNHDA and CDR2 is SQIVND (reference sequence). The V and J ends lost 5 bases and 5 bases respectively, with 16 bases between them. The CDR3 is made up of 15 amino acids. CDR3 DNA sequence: TGTGCCAGTAGTCCTGGACCGGGCTGGCAAAACATTCAGTACTTC. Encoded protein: CASSPGPGWQNIQYF.

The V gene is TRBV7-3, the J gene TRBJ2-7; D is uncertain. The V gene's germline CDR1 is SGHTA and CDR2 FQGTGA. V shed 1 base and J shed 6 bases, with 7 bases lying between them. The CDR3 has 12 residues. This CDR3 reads CASSLSPGEQYF. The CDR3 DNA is TGTGCCAGCAGCTTAAGTCCGGGCGAGCAGTACTTC.

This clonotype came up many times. CDR3 sequence reads: CASSLQGNEQFF. CDR3 sequence (DNA): TGTGCCAGCAGCCTACAGGGTAATGAGCAGTTCTTC. The chain combines TRBV11-2 with TRBJ2-1, with a weak D call TRBD1 (6 bases). V was pared by 5 bases and J by 7 bases, with 9 bases between. CDR1 SGHAT and CDR2 FQNNGV come from the germline V gene. The CDR3 extends over 12 amino acids.

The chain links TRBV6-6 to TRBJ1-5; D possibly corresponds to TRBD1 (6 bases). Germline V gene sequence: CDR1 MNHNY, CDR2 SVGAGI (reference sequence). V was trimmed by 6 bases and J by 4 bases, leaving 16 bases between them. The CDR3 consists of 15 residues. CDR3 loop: CASSLLGAGNQPQHF. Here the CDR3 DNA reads TGTGCCAGCAGCCTGTTGGGGGCCGGGAATCAGCCCCAGCATTTT.

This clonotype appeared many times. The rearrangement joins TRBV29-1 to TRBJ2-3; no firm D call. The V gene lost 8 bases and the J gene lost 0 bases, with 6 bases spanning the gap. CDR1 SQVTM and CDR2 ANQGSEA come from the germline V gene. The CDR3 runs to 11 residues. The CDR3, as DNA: TGCAGCTCCCTTAGCACAGATACGCAGTATTTT. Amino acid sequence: CSSLSTDTQYF.

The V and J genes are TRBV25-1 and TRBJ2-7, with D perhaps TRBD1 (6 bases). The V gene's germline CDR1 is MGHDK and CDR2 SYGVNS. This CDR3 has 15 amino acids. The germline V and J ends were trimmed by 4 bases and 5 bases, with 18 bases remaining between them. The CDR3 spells CASSGRDTASHEQYF. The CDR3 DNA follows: TGTGCCAGCAGTGGCCGGGACACCGCTTCCCACGAGCAGTACTTC.

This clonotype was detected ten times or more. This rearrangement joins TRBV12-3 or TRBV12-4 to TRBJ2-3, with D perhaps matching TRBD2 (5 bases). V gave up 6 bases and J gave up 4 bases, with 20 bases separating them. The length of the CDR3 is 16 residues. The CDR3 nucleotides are TGTGCCAGCAGACAAACTAGGACGACGGGGTCAGATACGCAGTATTTT. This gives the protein CASRQTRTTGSDTQYF.

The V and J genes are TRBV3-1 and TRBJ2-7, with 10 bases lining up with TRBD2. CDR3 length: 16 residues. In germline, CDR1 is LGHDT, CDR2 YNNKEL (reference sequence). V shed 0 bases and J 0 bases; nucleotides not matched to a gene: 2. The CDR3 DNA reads TGTGCCAGCAGCCAAGATAGCGGGGGGAGCTCCTACGAGCAGTACTTC. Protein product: CASSQDSGGSSYEQYF.

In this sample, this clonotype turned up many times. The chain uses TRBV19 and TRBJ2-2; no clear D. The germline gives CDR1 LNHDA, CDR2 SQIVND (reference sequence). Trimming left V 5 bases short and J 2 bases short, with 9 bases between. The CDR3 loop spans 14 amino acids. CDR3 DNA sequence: TGTGCCAGTAGTCTTAGCTCCAACACCGGGGAGCTGTTTTTT. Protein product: CASSLSSNTGELFF.

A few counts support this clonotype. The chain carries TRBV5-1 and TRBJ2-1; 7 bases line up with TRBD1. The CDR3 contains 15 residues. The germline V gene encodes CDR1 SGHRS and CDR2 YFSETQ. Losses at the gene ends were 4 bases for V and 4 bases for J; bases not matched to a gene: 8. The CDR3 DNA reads TGCGCCAGCAGCAGAACAGGGGAACCTTACAATGAGCAGTTCTTC. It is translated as CASSRTGEPYNEQFF.

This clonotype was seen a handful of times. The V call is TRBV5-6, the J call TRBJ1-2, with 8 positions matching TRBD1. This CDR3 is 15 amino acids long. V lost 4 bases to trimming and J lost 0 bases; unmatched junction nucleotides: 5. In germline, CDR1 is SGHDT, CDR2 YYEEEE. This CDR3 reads CASSPDRGANYGYTF. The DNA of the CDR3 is TGTGCCAGCAGCCCAGACAGGGGCGCTAACTATGGCTACACCTTC.

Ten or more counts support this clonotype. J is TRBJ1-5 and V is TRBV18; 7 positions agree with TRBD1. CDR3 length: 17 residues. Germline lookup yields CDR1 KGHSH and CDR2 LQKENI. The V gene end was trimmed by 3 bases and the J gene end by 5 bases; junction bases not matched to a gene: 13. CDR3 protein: CASSPQRGQDRYQPQHF. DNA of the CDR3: TGTGCCAGCTCACCTCAACGAGGACAGGATAGGTATCAGCCCCAGCATTTT.

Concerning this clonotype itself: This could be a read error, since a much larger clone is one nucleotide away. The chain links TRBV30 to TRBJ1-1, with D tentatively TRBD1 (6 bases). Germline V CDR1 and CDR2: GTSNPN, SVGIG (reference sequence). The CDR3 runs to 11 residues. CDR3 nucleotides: TGTGCCTGGAAGGGGGGCACTGAAGCTATCTTT. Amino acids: CAWKGGTEAIF.

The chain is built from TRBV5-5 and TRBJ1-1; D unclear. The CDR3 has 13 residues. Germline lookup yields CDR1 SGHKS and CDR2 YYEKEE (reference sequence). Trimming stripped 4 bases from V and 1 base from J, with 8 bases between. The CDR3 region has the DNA TGTGCCAGCAGCATAATAGAGAACACTGAAGCTTTCTTT. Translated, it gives CASSIIENTEAFF.

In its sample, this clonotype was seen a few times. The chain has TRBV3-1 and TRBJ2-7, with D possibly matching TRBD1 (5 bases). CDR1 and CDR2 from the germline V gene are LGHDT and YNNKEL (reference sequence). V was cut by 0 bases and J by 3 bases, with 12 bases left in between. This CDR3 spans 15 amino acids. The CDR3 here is CASSQDPGHLYEQYF. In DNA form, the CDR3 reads TGTGCCAGCAGCCAAGATCCCGGACACCTCTACGAGCAGTACTTC.

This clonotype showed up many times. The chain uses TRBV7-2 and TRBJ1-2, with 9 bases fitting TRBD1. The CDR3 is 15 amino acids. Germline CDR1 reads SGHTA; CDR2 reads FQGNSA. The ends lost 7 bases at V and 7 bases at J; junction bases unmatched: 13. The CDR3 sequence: CASTPSRQGVAGYTF. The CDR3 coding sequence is TGTGCCAGCACCCCTTCTCGACAGGGGGTTGCTGGCTACACCTTC.

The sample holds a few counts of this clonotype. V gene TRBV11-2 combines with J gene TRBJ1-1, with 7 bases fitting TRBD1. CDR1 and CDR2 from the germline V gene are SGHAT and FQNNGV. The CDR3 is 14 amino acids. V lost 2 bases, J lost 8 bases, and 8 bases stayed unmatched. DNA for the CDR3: TGTGCCAGCAGCTTAAAGGGGGCCGGGTTGGAAGCTTTCTTT. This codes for CASSLKGAGLEAFF. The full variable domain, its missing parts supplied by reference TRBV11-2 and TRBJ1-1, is EAGVAQSPRYKIIEKRQSVAFWCNPISGHATLYWYQQILGQGPKLLIQFQNNGVVDDSQLPKDRFSAERLKGVDSTLKIQPAKLEDSAVYLCASSLKGAGLEAFFGQGTRLTVV.

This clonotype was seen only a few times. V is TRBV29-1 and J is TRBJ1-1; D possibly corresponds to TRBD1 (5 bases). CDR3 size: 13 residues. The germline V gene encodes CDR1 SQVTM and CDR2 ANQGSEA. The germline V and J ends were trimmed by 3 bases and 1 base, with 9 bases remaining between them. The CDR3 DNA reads TGCAGCGTTGAGAGGGACCCGAACACTGAAGCTTTCTTT. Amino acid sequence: CSVERDPNTEAFF.